This T cell receptor beta chain was sequenced during a study of T cell responses to AZD1222 COVID-19 vaccine. Study-wide background: Timing groups of about 4 and about 12 weeks for second doses were pooled. The study, taken as a whole, reports: Vaccine-related CD4 TCRs covered spike, predominating at 160-218 and 743-854. There were mostly white British donors and more females than males, and clonal diversity was possibly underestimated. Nearly half of spike-specific TCRs reportedly target unmutated variant regions.

In this sample, this clone turned up once. Its antigen is as yet unknown. The CDR3 consists of 15 residues. CDR1 and CDR2 (germline): GTSNPN, SVGIG (reference sequence). V was pared by 5 bases and J by 4 bases, with 9 bases of the junction left unmatched. Profiled with immunoSEQ multiplex PCR; TCRdb holds only in-frame clones, not every one. The sample shows about 160,000 clones, roughly 90% of them seen only once. The starting material was peripheral blood, obtained on day 0 of AZD1222 vaccination. V gene TRBV30 combines with J gene TRBJ2-1; 9 nucleotides align to TRBD1. The TCR comes from an adult in good health. CDR3 in DNA: TGTGCCTGGGTAAGAAACAGGGGGCCTTACAATGAGCAGTTCTTC. Its protein is CAWVRNRGPYNEQFF.